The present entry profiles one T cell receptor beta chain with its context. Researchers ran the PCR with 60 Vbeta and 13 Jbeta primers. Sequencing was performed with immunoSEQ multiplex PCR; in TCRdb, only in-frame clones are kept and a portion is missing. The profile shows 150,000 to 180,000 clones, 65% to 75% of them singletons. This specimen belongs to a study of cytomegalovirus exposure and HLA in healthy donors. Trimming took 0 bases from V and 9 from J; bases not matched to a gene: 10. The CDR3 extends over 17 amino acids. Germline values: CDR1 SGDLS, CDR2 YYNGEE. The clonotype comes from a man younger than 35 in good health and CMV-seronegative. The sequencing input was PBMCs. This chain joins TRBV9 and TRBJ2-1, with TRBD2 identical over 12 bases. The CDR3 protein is CASSVATSGGLLSEQFF. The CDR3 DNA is TGTGCCAGCAGCGTAGCAACTAGCGGGGGGCTACTCAGTGAGCAGTTCTTC. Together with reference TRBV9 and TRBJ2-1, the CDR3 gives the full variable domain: DSGVTQTPKHLITATGQRVTLRCSPRSGDLSVYWYQQSLDQGLQFLIQYYNGEERAKGNILERFSAQQFPDLHSELNLSSLELGDSALYFCASSVATSGGLLSEQFFGPGTRLTVL.